A selection of T cell receptor beta chains follows, all from one sample in a study of T-cell memory formation after mild COVID-19. TCRdb recomputed calls from the 5' RACE reads with MiXCR, one row per CDR3 protein. The sample comprises around 320,000 distinct CDR3 sequences, approximately 20% of which are singletons, and 21% rests with the top ten. Sequenced: PBMCs or a T cell subset sorted from them (not recorded which). Receptor source: a man younger than 35 who had mild COVID-19 (a few samples of this study predate the infection). Cell type and time point are not known. Both conserved end residues are part of each CDR3. D genes are given only for firm matches. Clone size is stated in some rows and not others, as once, few, many or a class when expanded.

D: -; V: TRBV5-1; size: many; J: TRBJ2-7; DNA: TGCGCCAGCAGCCCCCTCGGAGAGCAGTACTTC; CDR3: CASSPLGEQYF
D: -; V: TRBV7-2; size: -; J: TRBJ2-5; DNA: TGTGCCAGCAGCTCCCCGGGGCGGGAGACCCAGTACTTC; CDR3: CASSSPGRETQYF
D: TRBD2; V: TRBV7-2; size: few; J: TRBJ2-7; DNA: TGTGCCAGCAGCTCTGAGGCGTTAGCGGGGGGGCGGTACTTC; CDR3: CASSSEALAGGRYF
D: -; V: TRBV30; size: -; J: TRBJ2-1; DNA: TGTGCCTGGAGTGTCGTTCCCCGCTCCGCATTCTTC; CDR3: CAWSVVPRSAFF
D: -; V: TRBV10-3; size: -; J: TRBJ2-5; DNA: TGTGCCATCAGTGAGTCGATAGTTTTCGGGACCCAGTACTTC; CDR3: CAISESIVFGTQYF
D: -; V: TRBV4-1; size: many; J: TRBJ2-5; DNA: TGCGCCAGCAGCCCCAGGGCGAGGGAGACCCAGTACTTC; CDR3: CASSPRARETQYF
D: TRBD1; V: TRBV5-8; size: -; J: TRBJ1-2; DNA: TGTGCCAGCAGCTTGGCCATTTCGAGGGACAGCTATGGCTACACCTTC; CDR3: CASSLAISRDSYGYTF
D: -; V: TRBV12-5; size: few; J: TRBJ2-1; DNA: TGTGCTAGTGGTTTGGGCGACTTCCGCTCCTACAATGAGCAGTTCTTC; CDR3: CASGLGDFRSYNEQFF
D: -; V: TRBV5-1; size: few; J: TRBJ2-5; DNA: TGCGCCAGCAGCTCAGGATGGACCTCCCAAGAGACCCAGTACTTC; CDR3: CASSSGWTSQETQYF
D: -; V: TRBV7-9; size: -; J: TRBJ2-5; DNA: TGTGCCAGCAGCTTAATGCTAGAGGCCCAGTACTTC; CDR3: CASSLMLEAQYF
D: -; V: TRBV28; size: -; J: TRBJ1-4; DNA: TGTGCCAGCGAGTGGGGAGTTGGAGGTGAAAAACTGTTTTTT; CDR3: CASEWGVGGEKLFF
D: -; V: TRBV7-9; size: few; J: TRBJ1-3; DNA: TGTGCCAGCAGCTTCGGGAACTCTGGAAACACCATATATTTT; CDR3: CASSFGNSGNTIYF
D: -; V: TRBV9; size: few; J: TRBJ1-2; DNA: TGTGCCAGCAGCGGGGGGAACGCGGGGGGCTACACCTTC; CDR3: CASSGGNAGGYTF
D: -; V: TRBV24-1; size: -; J: TRBJ1-2; DNA: TGTGCCACCAGTGACCGGGACGGGCCTTATGGCTACACCTTC; CDR3: CATSDRDGPYGYTF
D: TRBD2; V: TRBV28; size: few; J: TRBJ2-2; DNA: TGTGCCAGCTGTACTAGCGGGGGGGGCACCGGGGAGCTGTTTTTT; CDR3: CASCTSGGGTGELFF
D: TRBD1; V: TRBV6-2/TRBV6-3; size: few; J: TRBJ2-7; DNA: TGTGCCAGCAATAGACAGGGGTTCGAGCAGTACTTC; CDR3: CASNRQGFEQYF
D: -; V: TRBV6-6; size: -; J: TRBJ1-5; DNA: TGTGCCAGCAGTAGCTACTCAGTCGAGGGGCGTAGGAATCAGCCCCAGCATTTT; CDR3: CASSSYSVEGRRNQPQHF
D: -; V: TRBV6-5; size: few; J: TRBJ2-3; DNA: TGTGCCAGCAGTTATGACACGAGCACAGATACGCAGTATTTT; CDR3: CASSYDTSTDTQYF
D: TRBD2; V: TRBV4-1; size: -; J: TRBJ2-2; DNA: TGCGCCAGCAGCCAAATGATGGACGGGGGGGCAACCGGGGAGCTGTTTTTT; CDR3: CASSQMMDGGATGELFF
D: TRBD2; V: TRBV4-3; size: -; J: TRBJ2-7; DNA: TGCGCCAGCAGCCAAATTTCCGCTAGCGGGGGGAAGACCTACGAGCAGTACTTC; CDR3: CASSQISASGGKTYEQYF
D: -; V: TRBV7-6; size: few; J: TRBJ2-1; DNA: TGTGCCAGCAGCTTAGACACGGGGGGCCTCTACAATGAGCAGTTCTTC; CDR3: CASSLDTGGLYNEQFF
D: -; V: TRBV18; size: few; J: TRBJ2-1; DNA: TGTGCCAGCTCACGGGCCGGGACATCCTACAATGAGCAGTTCTTC; CDR3: CASSRAGTSYNEQFF
D: TRBD1; V: TRBV10-3; size: few; J: TRBJ2-1; DNA: TGTGCCATCAATCCCGGGACAGGGGCCACCTACAATGAGCAGTTCTTC; CDR3: CAINPGTGATYNEQFF
D: -; V: TRBV13; size: -; J: TRBJ1-5; DNA: TGTGCCAGCAGCTTAGGCCTGGCAGGCAATCAGCCCCAGCATTTT; CDR3: CASSLGLAGNQPQHF
D: -; V: TRBV15; size: -; J: TRBJ1-4; DNA: TGTGCCACCAGCAGAGCGAAGGAAAAACTGTTTTTT; CDR3: CATSRAKEKLFF
D: -; V: TRBV6-6; size: -; J: TRBJ2-1; DNA: TGTGCCAGCAGTTACGCCAGGTGGGGGGACAATGAGCAGTTCTTC; CDR3: CASSYARWGDNEQFF
D: -; V: TRBV12-3/TRBV12-4; size: few; J: TRBJ1-4; DNA: TGTGCCAGCAGTTCACCATCCGAGAGGCGCCTGTTTTTT; CDR3: CASSSPSERRLFF
D: -; V: TRBV7-2; size: many; J: TRBJ2-1; DNA: TGTGCCAGCAGCTTGGGGGTTGGAAGAAATGAGCAGTTCTTC; CDR3: CASSLGVGRNEQFF
D: TRBD1; V: TRBV7-9; size: few; J: TRBJ1-1; DNA: TGTGCCAGCAGCTTAAAGGGGGCGAACACTGAAGCTTTCTTT; CDR3: CASSLKGANTEAFF
D: TRBD2; V: TRBV2; size: -; J: TRBJ2-1; DNA: TGTGCCAGCAGTTCCCTTACTAGCGATGAGCAGTTCTTC; CDR3: CASSSLTSDEQFF
D: TRBD2; V: TRBV4-3; size: few; J: TRBJ2-7; DNA: TGCGCCAGCAGCCAAGAGGTAAGGCCTAGCGGCTACTACGAGCAGTACTTC; CDR3: CASSQEVRPSGYYEQYF
D: -; V: TRBV30; size: -; J: TRBJ2-3; DNA: TGTGCCTGGAGTATTACTGGACCAGATACGCAGTATTTT; CDR3: CAWSITGPDTQYF
D: TRBD1; V: TRBV7-9; size: -; J: TRBJ1-4; DNA: TGTGCCAGCAGCAACCGGGACAGCTCAACTAATGAAAAACTGTTTTTT; CDR3: CASSNRDSSTNEKLFF
D: -; V: TRBV5-5; size: -; J: TRBJ1-1; DNA: TGTGCCAGCAGCTGGGGATTACAGGTGAACACTGAAGCTTTCTTT; CDR3: CASSWGLQVNTEAFF
D: -; V: TRBV7-2; size: many; J: TRBJ2-4; DNA: TGTGCCAGCAGCTACCAGGGGAGAGCCAAAAACATTCAGTACTTC; CDR3: CASSYQGRAKNIQYF
D: TRBD1; V: TRBV6-1; size: -; J: TRBJ1-1; DNA: TGTGCCACCCGCGGGACAGGGTTTAACACTGAAGCTTTCTTT; CDR3: CATRGTGFNTEAFF
D: -; V: TRBV7-3; size: few; J: TRBJ2-6; DNA: TGTGCCAGCAGCTACGGGAGTGGGGCCAACGTCCTGACTTTC; CDR3: CASSYGSGANVLTF
D: -; V: TRBV9; size: -; J: TRBJ2-5; DNA: TGTGCCAGCAGCGTAGCTAACCGAGACTGGGAGACCCAGTACTTC; CDR3: CASSVANRDWETQYF
D: -; V: TRBV4-1; size: many; J: TRBJ1-4; DNA: TGCGCCAGCAGCCAAGTTCAAGGGGAGGAAAAACTGTTTTTT; CDR3: CASSQVQGEEKLFF
D: -; V: TRBV29-1; size: -; J: TRBJ2-3; DNA: TGCAGCGTTGAGGGTACTAGGACGAGCACAGATACGCAGTATTTT; CDR3: CSVEGTRTSTDTQYF
D: -; V: TRBV7-9; size: few; J: TRBJ2-1; DNA: TGTGCCAGCAGCTTCGGGGCAGGGGTGAATGAGCAGTTCTTC; CDR3: CASSFGAGVNEQFF
D: -; V: TRBV5-1; size: few; J: TRBJ1-5; DNA: TGCGCCAGCAGCTTGGACCCCGGGCGCGCTCAGCCCCAGCATTTT; CDR3: CASSLDPGRAQPQHF
D: -; V: TRBV5-1; size: -; J: TRBJ1-1; DNA: TGCGCCAGCAGCTTCATGGGGCATGGCACTGAAGCTTTCTTT; CDR3: CASSFMGHGTEAFF
D: TRBD2; V: TRBV6-2/TRBV6-3; size: few; J: TRBJ2-4; DNA: TGTGCCAGCAGTTACTCATCCAGCGGGGTAGCCAAAAACATTCAGTACTTC; CDR3: CASSYSSSGVAKNIQYF
D: TRBD2; V: TRBV5-1; size: few; J: TRBJ2-1; DNA: TGCGCCAGCAGCAGTAGCGGGCCCTCCTACAATGAGCAGTTCTTC; CDR3: CASSSSGPSYNEQFF
D: -; V: TRBV5-1; size: -; J: TRBJ1-2; DNA: TGCGCCAGCAGCCCCAACACAGGGCTGGAGGGCTACACCTTC; CDR3: CASSPNTGLEGYTF
D: -; V: TRBV5-1; size: few; J: TRBJ1-1; DNA: TGCGCCAGCAGCTTTTGGGGCTCCAACACTGAAGCTTTCTTT; CDR3: CASSFWGSNTEAFF
D: -; V: TRBV11-2; size: -; J: TRBJ2-2; DNA: TGTGCCAGCAGCTTAGTTTCGTACACCGGGGAGCTGTTTTTT; CDR3: CASSLVSYTGELFF
D: -; V: TRBV7-9; size: few; J: TRBJ1-1; DNA: TGTGCCAGCAGCTTAGTGTTGGGGCCCACTGAAGCTTTCTTT; CDR3: CASSLVLGPTEAFF
D: -; V: TRBV15; size: few; J: TRBJ2-3; DNA: TGTGCCACGAGGGGGGGGGAGGTCACAGATACGCAGTATTTT; CDR3: CATRGGEVTDTQYF
D: -; V: TRBV6-5; size: -; J: TRBJ1-2; DNA: TGTGCCAGCGGCAAGGGTACAGCTTATGGCTACACCTTC; CDR3: CASGKGTAYGYTF
D: -; V: TRBV5-1; size: -; J: TRBJ2-3; DNA: TGCGCCAGCAGTTTTGAAGGTGGAGATACGCAGTATTTT; CDR3: CASSFEGGDTQYF
D: TRBD2; V: TRBV11-3; size: few; J: TRBJ2-1; DNA: TGTGCCAGCAGCCTGGCCGGGACTAGCGGGGGGGCCGCTCAGAATGAGCAGTTCTTC; CDR3: CASSLAGTSGGAAQNEQFF
D: TRBD2; V: TRBV7-2; size: -; J: TRBJ2-2; DNA: TGTGCCACCGCCCTGACTAGCGGTAACACCGGGGAGCTGTTTTTT; CDR3: CATALTSGNTGELFF
D: TRBD1; V: TRBV4-2; size: few; J: TRBJ1-1; DNA: TGTGCCAGCAGCCAGCCGCCGGGACAGGGGGCCCCTCCGGGAGCTTTCTTT; CDR3: CASSQPPGQGAPPGAFF
D: -; V: TRBV27; size: few; J: TRBJ2-5; DNA: TGTGCCAGCAGTCCGGGGAGAGGGGCGATGGAAGAGACCCAGTACTTC; CDR3: CASSPGRGAMEETQYF
D: -; V: TRBV12-3/TRBV12-4; size: -; J: TRBJ2-2; DNA: TGTGCCAGCAGTTTTGCGGGCAGGGGTATCACCCTCCGGAGTCCGAACACCGGGGAGCTGTTTTTT; CDR3: CASSFAGRGITLRSPNTGELFF
D: TRBD2; V: TRBV5-1; size: few; J: TRBJ2-1; DNA: TGCGCCAGCAGCTTGCCTCCGGGGGGTGAGCAGTTCTTC; CDR3: CASSLPPGGEQFF
D: -; V: TRBV5-1; size: few; J: TRBJ1-1; DNA: TGCGCCAGCAGCTTGGAATCGGCACAGGGTACGGCTTTCTTT; CDR3: CASSLESAQGTAFF